Each of the 9 T cell receptor beta chains below was sequenced from the same sample in a study of OX40 agonist ivuxolimab in advanced cancers. Produced via immunoSEQ multiplex PCR; TCRdb's table is partial and in-frame only. The sample yields about 72,000 clones, roughly nine tenths seen once. The sample here was CD4+ or CD8+ T cells sorted from blood, taken in a trial of the OX40 agonist ivuxolimab. Receptors originate from an adult with an advanced solid tumor such as melanoma, head and neck, liver or kidney cancer.

The rearrangement uses TRBV28 and TRBJ2-7, with a weak D call TRBD2 (5 bases). This CDR3 is 20 amino acids long. The V end lost 4 bases, the J end lost 3 bases, and 31 bases lay between the germline ends. Germline V CDR1 and CDR2: MDHEN, SYDVKM. Here the CDR3 DNA reads TGTGCCAGCAGTTCCCCCGCGGGTAGCGCCACGGCTCTCCCCTTCTACGAGCAGTACTTC. Its translation is CASSSPAGSATALPFYEQYF. The complete variable domain, with remaining parts taken from reference TRBV28 and TRBJ2-7, reads DVKVTQSSRYLVKRTGEKVFLECVQDMDHENMFWYRQDPGLGLRLIYFSYDVKMKEKGDIPEGYSVSREKKERFSLILESASTNQTSMYLCASSSPAGSATALPFYEQYFGPGTRLTVT.

The chain combines TRBV29-1 with TRBJ2-7, with 9 bases identical to TRBD1. The CDR3 loop spans 13 amino acids. Germline CDR1 and CDR2: SQVTM and ANQGSEA. Trimming at V came to 0 bases and at J to 6 bases, leaving 3 bases not matched to a gene. CDR3 in amino acids: CSVEDGQGSEQYF. The CDR3 DNA reads TGCAGCGTTGAAGACGGACAGGGGAGCGAGCAGTACTTC.

This chain uses TRBV18 with TRBJ1-5, with a possible D match to TRBD1 (5 bases). This CDR3 region has 14 residues. V lost 2 bases, J lost 6 bases, and 11 bases lay in between. Germline values: CDR1 KGHSH, CDR2 LQKENI. This CDR3 is CASSPARAGQPQHF. CDR3 coding DNA: TGTGCCAGCTCACCAGCCAGGGCGGGTCAGCCCCAGCATTTT.

The CDR3 is CASSLTYDRGLGYTF. Written as DNA, the CDR3 is TGTGCCAGCAGTCTTACCTATGACAGGGGGCTGGGCTACACCTTC. J is TRBJ1-2 and V is TRBV28; 10 bases map to TRBD1. The germline CDR1 and CDR2 sequences are MDHEN and SYDVKM. The CDR3 is made up of 15 amino acids. J was trimmed by 8 bases and V by 5 bases; bases with no gene match: 11.

V usage is TRBV18 and J usage is TRBJ2-1; 7 bases map to TRBD2. V shed 3 bases and J 8 bases; nucleotides not matched to a gene: 16. CDR3 length: 17 residues. In germline, CDR1 is KGHSH, CDR2 LQKENI. The CDR3 loop reads CASSPPGSGRIADEQFF. As DNA, the CDR3 is TGTGCCAGCTCACCCCCGGGTAGCGGGCGTATTGCGGATGAGCAGTTCTTC. The full variable domain, in which reference TRBV18 and TRBJ2-1 provide the parts outside the CDR3, is NAGVMQNPRHLVRRRGQEARLRCSPMKGHSHVYWYRQLPEEGLKFMVYLQKENIIDESGMPKERFSAEFPKEGPSILRIQQVVRGDSAAYFCASSPPGSGRIADEQFFGPGTRLTVL.

This clone has ten or more counts. V gene TRBV6-1 combines with J gene TRBJ1-2; D is ambiguous. V was clipped by 10 bases and J by 3 bases, with 15 bases between them. The germline V gene encodes CDR1 MNHNS and CDR2 SASEGT. This CDR3 region has 13 residues. DNA for the CDR3: TGTGCCACCAGGACGGCCCTGGACTATGGCTACACCTTC. Amino acids: CATRTALDYGYTF.

This chain uses TRBV5-1 with TRBJ1-2; D is uncertain. Looked up from germline, CDR1 is SGHRS and CDR2 is YFSETQ. Between the trimmed V and J ends, which lost 1 base and 2 bases, there was a span of 12 bases. The CDR3 totals 15 residues. CDR3 DNA: TGCGCCAGCAGCTTGTTTGTAGGGATGAACTATGGCTACACCTTC. It yields the protein CASSLFVGMNYGYTF.

The table lists this clone with a count of one. A read error may produce the germline difference seen at one junction end. The V gene is TRBV7-7, the J gene TRBJ2-3; possible D gene TRBD2, 5 bases. CDR1 is SSHAT and CDR2 is FNYEAQ in the germline V gene (reference sequence). The CDR3 has 16 residues. The CDR3 region has the DNA TGTGCTAGCAGCAAATCTCCGAGGGTTGCAACAGATACGCAGTATTTT. Translated, it gives CASSKSPRVATDTQYF.

V usage is TRBV28 and J usage is TRBJ2-7; D unclear. Germline loops: CDR1 MDHEN, CDR2 SYDVKM. This CDR3 contains 14 residues. Between the trimmed V and J ends, which lost 3 bases and 0 bases, there was a span of 9 bases. The CDR3 DNA reads as TGTGCCAGCAGTTTGGACCCGGGCTCCTACGAGCAGTACTTC. Translating it yields CASSLDPGSYEQYF.